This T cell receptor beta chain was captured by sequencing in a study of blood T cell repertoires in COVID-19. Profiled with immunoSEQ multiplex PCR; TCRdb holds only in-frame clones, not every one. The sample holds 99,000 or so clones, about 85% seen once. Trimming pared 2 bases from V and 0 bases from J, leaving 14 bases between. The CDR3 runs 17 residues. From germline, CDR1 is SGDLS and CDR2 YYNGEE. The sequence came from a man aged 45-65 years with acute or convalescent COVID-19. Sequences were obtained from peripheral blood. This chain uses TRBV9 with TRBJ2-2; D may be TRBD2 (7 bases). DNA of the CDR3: TGTGCCAGCAGCGTCGCGGGGGCCGGGGCGAACACCGGGGAGCTGTTTTTT. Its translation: CASSVAGAGANTGELFF.